Shown below are 3 T cell receptor beta chains from a single sample sequenced in a study of T cells in women clearing cervical HPV infection. Assay used: immunoSEQ multiplex PCR; TCRdb lists only in-frame clones, some missing. The table for this sample gives tens of thousands of clones. The sequenced sample consisted of blood buffy coat. All receptors come from a woman between 18 and 69 years old with a cervical HPV16 infection that either progressed to CIN3+ or cleared (not recorded which).

Note on this clone: The read ends 3 residues early relative to the CDR3; the germline J gene fills the gap. V gene TRBV5-1 combines with J gene TRBJ2-7; maybe TRBD2 (7 bases). The V end was cut by 2 bases, the J end by 2 bases, with 11 bases between. The CDR3 length is 14 residues. Germline V CDR1 and CDR2: SGHRS, YFSETQ. Incomplete CDR3 DNA: TGCGCCAGCAGCTTAGGGGGGGAAACCTACGAG. It encodes CASSLGGETYE. The whole CDR3 region reads CASSLGGETYEQYF.

On this clone: The CDR3 goes on 3 residues after the read ends, and that part is filled in from the germline J gene. This chain uses TRBV7-3 with TRBJ2-1, with TRBD1 as a possible D gene (6 bases). V shed 2 bases and J shed 5 bases, with 7 bases lying between them. This CDR3 is 13 amino acids long. Per germline, CDR1 SGHTA and CDR2 FQGTGA. The chain's CDR3 is CASSLRQDNEQFF. The sequenced part of the CDR3 DNA is TGTGCCAGCAGCTTACGACAGGACAATGAG.

Worth noting for this clone: The read falls 3 residues short of the CDR3 end, and the missing part is taken from the germline J gene. The chain uses TRBV7-9 and TRBJ1-1; 8 bases are shared with TRBD1. J gave up 1 base and V 3 bases, and 1 base lay outside the gene matches. CDR1 is SEHNR, CDR2 FQNEAQ, per germline (reference sequence). The CDR3 loop spans 14 amino acids. The CDR3 DNA, read in part, is TGTGCCAGCAGCTTGCAGGGGGCGAACACTGAA. Its protein is CASSLQGANTE. The CDR3 as a whole reads CASSLQGANTEAFF.